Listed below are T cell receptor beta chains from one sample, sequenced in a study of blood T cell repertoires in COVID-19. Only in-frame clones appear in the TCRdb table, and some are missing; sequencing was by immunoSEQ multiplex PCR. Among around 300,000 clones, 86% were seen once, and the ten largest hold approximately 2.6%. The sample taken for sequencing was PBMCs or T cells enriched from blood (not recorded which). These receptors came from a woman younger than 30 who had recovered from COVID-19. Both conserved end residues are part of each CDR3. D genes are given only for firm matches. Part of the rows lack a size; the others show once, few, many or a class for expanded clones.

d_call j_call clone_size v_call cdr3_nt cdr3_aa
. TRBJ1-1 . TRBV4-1 TGCGCCAGCAGCCAAGTAGAGGAGGGGGAAGCTTTCTTT CASSQVEEGEAFF
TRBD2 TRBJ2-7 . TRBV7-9 TGTGCCAGCAGCTTATTAGCGGGAGGACTCGAGCAGTACTTC CASSLLAGGLEQYF
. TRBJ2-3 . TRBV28 TGTGCCAGCAGTTTATCGAGGGTAGCTGATACGCAGTATTTT CASSLSRVADTQYF
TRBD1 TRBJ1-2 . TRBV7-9 TGTGCCAGCAGCTCTACAAAAGGGACAGGGGACGGCTACACCTTC CASSSTKGTGDGYTF
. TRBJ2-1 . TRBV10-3 TGTGCCATCAGTGAGTCATCAGGGGAGTATTACAATGAGCAGTTCTTC CAISESSGEYYNEQFF
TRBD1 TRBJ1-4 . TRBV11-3 TGTGCCAGCAGCTTAGGACAGGGGGAGAATGAAAAACTGTTTTTT CASSLGQGENEKLFF
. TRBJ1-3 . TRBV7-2 TGTGCCAGCAGCTTCGCGAGGACTGGAAACACCATATATTTT CASSFARTGNTIYF
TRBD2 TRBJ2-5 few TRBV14 TGTGCCAGCAGCCTTTACGGATACAGCGGGGGGCTTGCCGAAGAGACCCAGTACTTC CASSLYGYSGGLAEETQYF
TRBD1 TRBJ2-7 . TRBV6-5 TGTGCCAGCTCGACAGGGGGCGCAGACGACGAGCAGTACTTC CASSTGGADDEQYF
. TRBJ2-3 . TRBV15 TGTGCCACCAGCAGAGAGGACAATTCCGATACGCAGTATTTT CATSREDNSDTQYF
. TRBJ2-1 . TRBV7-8 TGTGCCAGCAGCTTAGTTGGTTTGGGCGGGGTCGGGCTTTACAATGAGCAGTTCTTC CASSLVGLGGVGLYNEQFF
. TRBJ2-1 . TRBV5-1 TGCGCCAGCAGCTTAGGGCCGCTGACAGGCCAAATGTACAATGAGCAGTTCTTC CASSLGPLTGQMYNEQFF
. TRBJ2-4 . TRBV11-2 TGTGCCAGCAGCTTAGAGTATTCGAGGCGTGGCAAAAACATTCAGTACTTC CASSLEYSRRGKNIQYF
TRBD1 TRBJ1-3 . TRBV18 TGTGCCAGCTCACCGACGCTCAGACAGGGGCAAATTGGAAACACCATATATTTT CASSPTLRQGQIGNTIYF
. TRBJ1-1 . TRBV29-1 TGCAGCGTATCCGGCTCGGACAATTGGTACACTGAAGCTTTCTTT CSVSGSDNWYTEAFF
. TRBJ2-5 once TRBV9 TGTGCCAGCAGCGCGACACTTAAAGAGACCCAGTACTTC CASSATLKETQYF
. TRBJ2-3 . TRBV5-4 TGTGCCAGCAGTCACCAGGGGGGTTTGGGGGGCACAGATACGCAGTATTTT CASSHQGGLGGTDTQYF
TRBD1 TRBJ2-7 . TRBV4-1 TGCGCCAGCAGCCCCAGGCCCGGACAGGGTGTCTACGAGCAGTACTTC CASSPRPGQGVYEQYF